The next 30 T cell receptor beta chains were all read from a single sample in a study of cytomegalovirus exposure and HLA in healthy donors. The primer mix had 60 Vbeta and 13 Jbeta primers. Sequencing was performed with immunoSEQ multiplex PCR; in TCRdb, only in-frame clones are kept and a portion is missing. This table holds a few hundred thousand clones, 85% to 95% found once. The sample comprised PBMCs. The source of these receptors is a girl aged 2 to 9 in good health and CMV-seronegative.

This clone occurred once. The chain links TRBV19 to TRBJ2-3; 8 bases match TRBD2. Per germline, CDR1 LNHDA and CDR2 SQIVND (reference sequence). Trimming took 2 bases from V and 1 from J; bases not matched to a gene: 2. This CDR3 is 15 amino acids long. CDR3 in DNA: TGTGCCAGTAGTATACAGGGACTAGGCACAGATACGCAGTATTTT. It yields the protein CASSIQGLGTDTQYF.

The V and J genes are TRBV10-3 and TRBJ1-2, with TRBD1 identical over 11 bases. The CDR3 runs to 14 residues. The trim removed 6 bases at V and 4 bases at J, leaving 4 bases unmatched. Germline CDR1 reads ENHRY; CDR2 reads SYGVKD. The CDR3 DNA reads TGTGCCATCAGGCCGGGACAGGGGGTCTATGGCTACACCTTC. Its protein is CAIRPGQGVYGYTF.

The CDR3 sequence: CASSLPAIGGINEQFF. The CDR3 DNA reads as TGTGCCAGCAGCTTGCCGGCGATCGGGGGGATCAATGAGCAGTTCTTC. V is TRBV5-4 and J is TRBJ2-1, with TRBD2 identical over 7 bases. The CDR3 spans 16 residues. The germline V gene has CDR1 SGHNT and CDR2 YYREEE (reference sequence). The junction had 10 bases not matched to a gene; V was cut back by 1 base and J by 6 bases.

The chain uses TRBV27 and TRBJ1-2, with 7 positions matching TRBD1. This CDR3 has 13 amino acids. Germline-derived CDR1 and CDR2 are MNHEY and SMNVEV (reference sequence). After removal of 6 bases from V and 5 bases from J, the junction contained 6 bases not matched to a gene. CDR3 region: CASRTGLEYGYTF. For the CDR3, the DNA is TGTGCCAGCAGGACAGGGTTGGAGTATGGCTACACCTTC.

V and J are TRBV9 and TRBJ1-5, with a weak D call TRBD1 (5 bases). The germline V gene encodes CDR1 SGDLS and CDR2 YYNGEE. The CDR3 covers 18 residues. V was shortened by 2 bases and J by 1 base, with 19 bases between the two germline ends. The CDR3 coding sequence is TGTGCCAGCAGCGTCCACCGCGGGGGGGTGGGGAGCAATCAGCCCCAGCATTTT. Translating gives CASSVHRGGVGSNQPQHF. Using reference TRBV9 and TRBJ1-5 for the parts outside the CDR3, the full variable domain is DSGVTQTPKHLITATGQRVTLRCSPRSGDLSVYWYQQSLDQGLQFLIQYYNGEERAKGNILERFSAQQFPDLHSELNLSSLELGDSALYFCASSVHRGGVGSNQPQHFGDGTRLSIL.

This rearrangement joins TRBV10-3 to TRBJ2-3; 7 bases align to TRBD2. Germline V CDR1 and CDR2: ENHRY, SYGVKD. This CDR3 has 16 amino acids. The ends lost 3 bases at V and 0 bases at J; junction bases unmatched: 6. As DNA, the CDR3 is TGTGCCATCAGTGATTCTAGCGGATCTAGCACAGATACGCAGTATTTT. Translation gives CAISDSSGSSTDTQYF.

CDR3 sequence: CASSPLGQGDVYGYTF. Written as DNA, the CDR3 is TGTGCCAGCTCACCACTAGGACAGGGGGATGTCTATGGCTACACCTTC. The rearrangement joins TRBV18 to TRBJ1-2; TRBD1 agrees at 10 bases. V shed 1 base, J shed 4 bases, and the junction held 6 bases outside the gene matches. Germline assignment: CDR1 KGHSH and CDR2 LQKENI. The CDR3 spans 16 residues.

This clone was counted a single time. This rearrangement joins TRBV27 to TRBJ2-1; D gene uncertain. From germline, CDR1 is MNHEY and CDR2 SMNVEV (reference sequence). Trimming stripped 0 bases from V and 5 bases from J, with 5 bases between. The CDR3 runs 13 residues. The CDR3 here is CASSLSENNEQFF. For the CDR3, the DNA is TGTGCCAGCAGTTTATCAGAGAACAATGAGCAGTTCTTC.

The rearrangement uses TRBV28 and TRBJ2-7, with TRBD2 matching 11 bases. In germline, CDR1 is MDHEN, CDR2 SYDVKM. The CDR3 extends over 16 amino acids. After removal of 3 bases from V and 4 bases from J, the junction contained 8 bases not matched to a gene. In nucleotides, the CDR3 is TGTGCCAGCAGTTTCTACTTAGCGGGAGGGCTGTACGAGCAGTACTTC. Protein: CASSFYLAGGLYEQYF.

J is TRBJ2-7 and V is TRBV19; 13 nucleotides match TRBD2. The CDR3 is made up of 15 amino acids. Germline V gene lookup returns CDR1 LNHDA and CDR2 SQIVND (reference sequence). V was clipped by 5 bases and J by 1 base; unmatched bases: 2. CDR3: CASSGTSGASYEQYF. In DNA form, the CDR3 reads TGTGCCAGTAGTGGGACTAGCGGGGCGTCCTACGAGCAGTACTTC.

The chain has TRBV5-5 and TRBJ2-2, with TRBD1 identical over 8 bases. Looked up from germline, CDR1 is SGHKS and CDR2 is YYEKEE (reference sequence). The CDR3 runs 13 residues. J gave up 6 bases and V 4 bases, and 2 bases lay outside the gene matches. The CDR3 loop is CASSLQGAGELFF. In DNA form, the CDR3 reads TGTGCCAGCAGCCTACAGGGGGCCGGGGAGCTGTTTTTT. The whole variable domain, remainder taken from reference TRBV5-5 and TRBJ2-2, is DAGVTQSPTHLIKTRGQQVTLRCSPISGHKSVSWYQQVLGQGPQFIFQYYEKEERGRGNFPDRFSARQFPNYSSELNVNALLLGDSALYLCASSLQGAGELFFGEGSRLTVL.

V is TRBV6-5 and J is TRBJ2-1; TRBD1 is a possible D gene (6 bases). Trimming cost V 4 bases and J 8 bases, with 18 bases left between them. This CDR3 contains 15 residues. CDR1 is MNHEY, CDR2 SVGAGI, per germline. In DNA form, the CDR3 reads TGTGCCAGCAGTTTGTCCAGGGGTACGAGCGATGAGCAGTTCTTC. Amino acid sequence: CASSLSRGTSDEQFF.

The rearrangement joins TRBV19 to TRBJ2-4, with 9 nucleotides matching TRBD2. This CDR3 comprises 18 residues. From germline, CDR1 is LNHDA and CDR2 SQIVND (reference sequence). V was clipped by 7 bases and J by 8 bases; unmatched bases: 21. Here the CDR3 DNA reads TGTGCCAGTACGGACCTGGGTTTGAGGCGGAGCGGGAGGCACATTCAGTACTTC. Its protein is CASTDLGLRRSGRHIQYF.

The gene calls are TRBV4-2 and TRBJ2-1; TRBD2 matches at 8 bases. This CDR3 region has 16 residues. V dropped 0 bases and J dropped 7; count of bases not matched to a gene: 8. Germline V gene lookup returns CDR1 LGHNA and CDR2 YNFKEQ. The CDR3 sequence: CASSQDTGTSLNEQFF. Here the CDR3 DNA reads TGTGCCAGCAGCCAAGATACCGGGACTAGTTTGAATGAGCAGTTCTTC.

This chain links TRBV19 with TRBJ2-1; TRBD1 matches 7 bases. J gave up 10 bases and V 2 bases, and 2 bases lay outside the gene matches. Germline V gene data show CDR1 as LNHDA and CDR2 as SQIVND (reference sequence). This CDR3 comprises 12 residues. CDR3 in amino acids: CASSIQDREQFF. In DNA, the CDR3 is TGTGCCAGTAGTATACAGGACAGGGAGCAGTTCTTC.

The rearrangement joins TRBV7-9 to TRBJ1-1; TRBD1 agrees at 8 bases. The CDR3 covers 17 residues. V shed 3 bases, J shed 3 bases, and the junction held 12 bases outside the gene matches. Per the germline V gene, CDR1 is SEHNR and CDR2 is FQNEAQ (reference sequence). The CDR3 sequence: CASSLPGTGDWDTEAFF. The DNA for the CDR3 is TGTGCCAGCAGCTTGCCCGGGACAGGCGATTGGGACACTGAAGCTTTCTTT.

The V and J genes are TRBV7-6 and TRBJ2-5, with a weak D call TRBD1 (6 bases). CDR1 is SGHVS and CDR2 is FNYEAQ in the germline V gene. Trimming took off 5 bases at V and 5 bases at J, with 27 bases between the two ends. The CDR3 is made up of 18 amino acids. The CDR3 is CASSQGHEGDNLGETQYF. The CDR3 DNA reads TGTGCCAGCAGCCAAGGGCATGAGGGGGACAACCTAGGGGAGACCCAGTACTTC.

J is TRBJ2-7 and V is TRBV19; 10 bases match TRBD1. Germline V gene data show CDR1 as LNHDA and CDR2 as SQIVND (reference sequence). V trimming: 7 bases; J trimming: 0 bases; junction bases outside the gene matches: 9. The length of the CDR3 is 16 residues. The CDR3 sequence: CASTPTGGLSSYEQYF. CDR3 in DNA: TGTGCCAGTACCCCGACAGGGGGCCTGAGCTCCTACGAGCAGTACTTC.

This chain links TRBV29-1 with TRBJ1-5; D unresolved. Deletions cut 4 bases from V and 1 base from J, with 17 bases between. Germline CDR1 reads SQVTM; CDR2 reads ANQGSEA. The CDR3 sequence is 16 residues long. DNA of the CDR3: TGCAGCGTTGGGGGAGGTCGGGGTTGGAGCAATCAGCCCCAGCATTTT. Translation gives CSVGGGRGWSNQPQHF.

V and J are TRBV25-1 and TRBJ2-1, with D possibly being TRBD2 (7 bases). This CDR3 is built from 14 residues. V was clipped by 4 bases and J by 4 bases, with 11 bases between them. Per germline, CDR1 MGHDK and CDR2 SYGVNS. Written as DNA, the CDR3 is TGTGCCAGCAGTGTAGGGGGGGTTTACAATGAGCAGTTCTTC. This sequence encodes CASSVGGVYNEQFF.

This chain links TRBV10-3 with TRBJ2-7; 10 nucleotides align to TRBD2. V shed 8 bases and J 6 bases; nucleotides not matched to a gene: 10. This CDR3 has 14 residues. CDR1 and CDR2 from the germline V gene are ENHRY and SYGVKD. CDR3 loop: CAIGPLAGEGEQYF. As DNA, the CDR3 is TGTGCCATCGGTCCCCTAGCGGGAGAAGGCGAGCAGTACTTC.

The chain carries TRBV2 and TRBJ2-1; 11 bases are shared with TRBD2. The CDR3 totals 16 residues. The trim removed 4 bases at V and 4 bases at J, leaving 6 bases unmatched. Germline-derived CDR1 and CDR2 are SNHLY and FYNNEI. This chain's CDR3 is CASSVGGLAEYNEQFF. The CDR3 region has the DNA TGTGCCAGCAGTGTAGGGGGACTAGCGGAATACAATGAGCAGTTCTTC.

This chain joins TRBV27 and TRBJ1-4, with D hard to call. Trimming took 7 bases from V and 3 from J, leaving 9 bases between them. Germline assignment: CDR1 MNHEY and CDR2 SMNVEV (reference sequence). This CDR3 contains 13 residues. CDR3 protein: CASKDSANEKLFF. CDR3 DNA sequence: TGTGCCAGCAAAGATAGTGCTAATGAAAAACTGTTTTTT.

The rearrangement uses TRBV5-1 and TRBJ2-3; D gene uncertain. Germline CDR1 and CDR2: SGHRS and YFSETQ. The CDR3 is made up of 14 amino acids. Trimming removed 0 bases from V and 3 bases from J, with 8 bases in between. CDR3 loop: CASSLGAETDTQYF. The CDR3 DNA reads TGCGCCAGCAGCTTGGGGGCAGAAACAGATACGCAGTATTTT. The whole variable domain, remainder taken from reference TRBV5-1 and TRBJ2-3, is KAGVTQTPRYLIKTRGQQVTLSCSPISGHRSVSWYQQTPGQGLQFLFEYFSETQRNKGNFPGRFSGRQFSNSRSEMNVSTLELGDSALYLCASSLGAETDTQYFGPGTRLTVL.

CDR3 DNA: TGTGCCAGCAGTCCTACTTCCTCGGGTAACGAGCAGTACTTC. Translated, it gives CASSPTSSGNEQYF. The chain couples TRBV13 to TRBJ2-7; D gene uncertain. Germline V lookup: CDR1 PRHDT, CDR2 FYEKMQ (reference sequence). The V end lost 6 bases, the J end lost 5 bases, and 17 bases lay between the germline ends. The CDR3 has 14 residues.

This clone was recorded once. CDR3 DNA: TGTGCCAGTAGTATGCGTGCAGGGAAAGTAAACTACACCTTC. Its translation is CASSMRAGKVNYTF. The chain recombines TRBV19 with TRBJ1-2; maybe TRBD1 (5 bases). This CDR3 spans 14 amino acids. The germline gives CDR1 LNHDA, CDR2 SQIVND (reference sequence). Trimming pared 3 bases from V and 10 bases from J, leaving 18 bases between.

V and J are TRBV11-3 and TRBJ2-2; D call uncertain. CDR3 length equals 13 residues. V was pared by 1 base and J by 4 bases, with 4 bases between. The germline CDR1 and CDR2 sequences are SGHNT and YENEEA. CDR3 sequence (DNA): TGTGCCAGCAGCTTAGGAGCCACCGGGGAGCTGTTTTTT. Protein product: CASSLGATGELFF.

This chain uses TRBV5-1 with TRBJ1-1, with no clear D. V was clipped by 1 base and J by 3 bases, with 10 bases between them. The CDR3 covers 14 residues. Germline CDR1 reads SGHRS; CDR2 reads YFSETQ. The DNA of the CDR3 is TGCGCCAGCAGCTTGACGGTTGGAGACACTGAAGCTTTCTTT. Translating gives CASSLTVGDTEAFF.

The chain uses TRBV12-5 and TRBJ2-7, with 9 bases that match TRBD2. V gave up 0 bases and J gave up 0 bases; unmatched junction bases: 6. This CDR3 has 17 residues. Per germline, CDR1 LGHNT and CDR2 FRNRAP. The CDR3 sequence is CASGLVAGGPSSYEQYF. CDR3 sequence (DNA): TGTGCTAGTGGTTTGGTGGCGGGAGGGCCCAGCTCCTACGAGCAGTACTTC.

V is TRBV7-6 and J is TRBJ2-1, with TRBD2 matching over 12 bases. The CDR3 loop spans 16 amino acids. After removal of 5 bases from V and 5 bases from J, the junction contained 7 bases not matched to a gene. From germline, CDR1 is SGHVS and CDR2 FNYEAQ. The CDR3 DNA reads TGTGCCAGCAGCGAGCGACTAGCGGGAGCCCACAATGAGCAGTTCTTC. Translated, it gives CASSERLAGAHNEQFF.